This paragraph reports one T cell receptor beta chain. Germline V gene lookup returns CDR1 SGHTA and CDR2 FQGNSA. The CDR3 contains 16 residues. Germline trimming cut 5 bases from V and 5 bases from J; bases unmatched to any gene: 8. The data were obtained in a study of response to subunit inactivated influenza vaccine. TCRdb reprocessed the RT-PCR reads via MiXCR and lists one record per CDR3 protein. The table includes roughly 550,000 distinct CDR3 sequences, roughly 25% detected once. This same sample was also taken into another study, of T cells expressing NK-cell markers. That work states: Libraries used 5'RACE template switching adding universal primer site and UMIs.

The genes are TRBV7-2 and TRBJ2-2, with TRBD1 matching 10 bases. This sequence originates from a man aged 50 or older who received an inactivated influenza vaccine. This specimen consisted of CD4+ T cells sorted from PBMCs, obtained roughly 12 days after vaccination. DNA for the CDR3: TGTGCCAGCAGCCAAACCGGGGGACAGGGGACCGGGGAGCTGTTTTTT. Amino acids: CASSQTGGQGTGELFF.